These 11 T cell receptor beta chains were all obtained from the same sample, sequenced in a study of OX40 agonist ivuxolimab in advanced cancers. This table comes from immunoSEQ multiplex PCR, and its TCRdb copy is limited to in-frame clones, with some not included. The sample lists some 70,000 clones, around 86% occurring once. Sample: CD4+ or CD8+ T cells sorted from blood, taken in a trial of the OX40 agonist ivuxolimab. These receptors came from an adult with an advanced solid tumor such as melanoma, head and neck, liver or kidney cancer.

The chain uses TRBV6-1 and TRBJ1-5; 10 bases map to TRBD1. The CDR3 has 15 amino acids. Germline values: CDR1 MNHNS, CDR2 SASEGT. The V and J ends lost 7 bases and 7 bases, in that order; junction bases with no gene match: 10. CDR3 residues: CASTPLTGGEQPQHF. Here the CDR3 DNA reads TGTGCCAGCACCCCTTTGACAGGGGGCGAGCAGCCCCAGCATTTT.

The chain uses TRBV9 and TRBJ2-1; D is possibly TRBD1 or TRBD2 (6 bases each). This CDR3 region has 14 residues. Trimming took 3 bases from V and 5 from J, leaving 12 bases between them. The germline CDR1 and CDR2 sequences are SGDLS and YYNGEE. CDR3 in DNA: TGTGCCAGCAGCGGGGGGGCCCTCAACAATGAGCAGTTCTTC. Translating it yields CASSGGALNNEQFF.

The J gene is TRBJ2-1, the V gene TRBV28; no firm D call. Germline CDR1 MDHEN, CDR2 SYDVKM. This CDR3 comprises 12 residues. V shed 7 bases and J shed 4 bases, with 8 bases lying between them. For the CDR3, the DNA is TGTGCCAGCAAAGACGGTTACAATGAGCAGTTCTTC. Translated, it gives CASKDGYNEQFF.

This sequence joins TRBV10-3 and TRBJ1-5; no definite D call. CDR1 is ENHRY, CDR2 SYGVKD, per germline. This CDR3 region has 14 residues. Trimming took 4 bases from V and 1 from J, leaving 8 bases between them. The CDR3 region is CAISVERSNQPQHF. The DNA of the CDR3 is TGTGCCATCAGTGTGGAGAGAAGCAATCAGCCCCAGCATTTT.

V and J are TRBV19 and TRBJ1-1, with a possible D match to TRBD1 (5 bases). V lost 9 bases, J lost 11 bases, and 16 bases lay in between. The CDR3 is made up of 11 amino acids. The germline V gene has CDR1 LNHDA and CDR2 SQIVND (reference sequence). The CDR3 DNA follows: TGTGCCAGCCAGGTGAGGGGATCGGCTTTCTTT. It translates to CASQVRGSAFF. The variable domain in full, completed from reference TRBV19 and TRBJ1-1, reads DGGITQSPKYLFRKEGQNVTLSCEQNLNHDAMYWYRQDPGQGLRLIYYSQIVNDFQKGDIAEGYSVSREKKESFPLTVTSAQKNPTAFYLCASQVRGSAFFGQGTRLTVV.

In DNA form, the CDR3 reads TGTGCCAGCAGCCGTGGGGACAGGGGCCCCTACGAGCAGTACTTC. Amino acid sequence: CASSRGDRGPYEQYF. The chain uses TRBV7-6 and TRBJ2-7; 10 bases agree with TRBD1. The germline CDR1 and CDR2 sequences are SGHVS and FNYEAQ. The CDR3 has 15 amino acids. Trimming took 5 bases from V and 2 from J; bases not matched to a gene: 6.

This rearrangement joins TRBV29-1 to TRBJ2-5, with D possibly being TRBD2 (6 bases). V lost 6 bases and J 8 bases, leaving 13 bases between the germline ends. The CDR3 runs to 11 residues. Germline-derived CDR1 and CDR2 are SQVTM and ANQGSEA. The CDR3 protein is CSVRSGGTQYF. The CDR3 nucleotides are TGCAGCGTGAGGTCCGGGGGTACCCAGTACTTC.

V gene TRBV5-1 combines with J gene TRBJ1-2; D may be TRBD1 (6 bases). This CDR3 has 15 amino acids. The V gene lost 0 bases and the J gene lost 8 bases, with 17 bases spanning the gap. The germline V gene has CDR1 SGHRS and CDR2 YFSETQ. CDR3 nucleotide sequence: TGCGCCAGCAGCTTGGGGGACACAGCCCAGAAGGGCTACACCTTC. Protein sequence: CASSLGDTAQKGYTF. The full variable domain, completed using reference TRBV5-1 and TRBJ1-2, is KAGVTQTPRYLIKTRGQQVTLSCSPISGHRSVSWYQQTPGQGLQFLFEYFSETQRNKGNFPGRFSGRQFSNSRSEMNVSTLELGDSALYLCASSLGDTAQKGYTFGSGTRLTVV.

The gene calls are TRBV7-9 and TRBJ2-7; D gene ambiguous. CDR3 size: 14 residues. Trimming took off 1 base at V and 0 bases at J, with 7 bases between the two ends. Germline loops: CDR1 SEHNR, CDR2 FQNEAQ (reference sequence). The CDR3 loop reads CASSLGASSYEQYF. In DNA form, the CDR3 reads TGTGCCAGCAGCTTAGGAGCGAGCTCCTACGAGCAGTACTTC.

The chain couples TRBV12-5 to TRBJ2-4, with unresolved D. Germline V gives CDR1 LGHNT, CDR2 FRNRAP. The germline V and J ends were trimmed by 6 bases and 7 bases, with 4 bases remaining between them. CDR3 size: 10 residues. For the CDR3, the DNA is TGTGCTAGTGGGGGTAACATTCAGTACTTC. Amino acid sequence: CASGGNIQYF.

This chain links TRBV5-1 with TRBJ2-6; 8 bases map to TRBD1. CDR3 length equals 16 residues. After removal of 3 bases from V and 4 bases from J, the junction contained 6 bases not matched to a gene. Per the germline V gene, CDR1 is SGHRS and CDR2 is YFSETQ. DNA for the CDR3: TGCGCCAGCAGCTCCCAGGGGGCGCAAGGGGCCAACGTCCTGACTTTC. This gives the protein CASSSQGAQGANVLTF.